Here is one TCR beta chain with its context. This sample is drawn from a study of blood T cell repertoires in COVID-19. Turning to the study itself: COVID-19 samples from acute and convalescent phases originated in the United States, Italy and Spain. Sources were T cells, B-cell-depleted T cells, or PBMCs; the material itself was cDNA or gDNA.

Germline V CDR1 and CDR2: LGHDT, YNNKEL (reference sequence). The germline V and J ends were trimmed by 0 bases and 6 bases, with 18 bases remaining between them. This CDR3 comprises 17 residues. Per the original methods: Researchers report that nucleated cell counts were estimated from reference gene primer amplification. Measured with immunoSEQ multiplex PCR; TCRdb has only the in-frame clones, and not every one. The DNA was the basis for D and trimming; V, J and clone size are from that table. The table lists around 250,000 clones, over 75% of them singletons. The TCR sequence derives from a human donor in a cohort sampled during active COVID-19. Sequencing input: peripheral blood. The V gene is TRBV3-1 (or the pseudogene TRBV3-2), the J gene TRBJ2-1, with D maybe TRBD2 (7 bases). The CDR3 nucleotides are TGTGCCAGCAGCCAAGATCGGGGGGCTAGCTCGCGCAATGAGCAGTTCTTC. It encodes CASSQDRGASSRNEQFF.